The following is a TCR beta chain sequence with its context. What it binds is unknown. The CDR3 spans 15 residues. The V end lost 0 bases, the J end lost 3 bases, and 11 bases lay between the germline ends. In germline, CDR1 is LGHNA, CDR2 YNFKEQ. The data were taken from a study of T cell responses to AZD1222 COVID-19 vaccine. The overall study: Second-dose recipients at about 4 or about 12 weeks were treated as one pooled group.

Study-level points and caveats: Reportedly, nearly half the spike-specific TCRs target unmutated variant regions. Increased Spike-specific TCR breadth and depth were observed after two AZD1222 doses. The span of vaccine-associated CD4 TCRs extended across spike, with dominance at 160-218 and 743-854.

Assay: immunoSEQ multiplex PCR; the TCRdb copy retains only in-frame clones and omits some. The sample lists over 100,000 clones, about 90% occurring once. The chain joins TRBV4-2 to TRBJ1-1; no definite D call. The source material was peripheral blood, sampled on day 0 of AZD1222 vaccination. The receptor comes from an adult in good health. CDR3 in amino acids: CASSQDRRRDTEAFF. The CDR3 nucleotides read TGTGCCAGCAGCCAAGACCGGCGCCGGGACACTGAAGCTTTCTTT.